The clone carrying this T cell receptor (beta chain) occurred a few times. This sample includes further DNA sequences coding for the same CDR3. This specimen belongs to a study of blood T cell repertoires in COVID-19. Study as a whole: Sources were T cells, B-cell-depleted T cells, or PBMCs; the material itself was cDNA or gDNA.

Using immunoSEQ multiplex PCR, the repertoire was profiled, and TCRdb retains in-frame clones only, with some absent. The sample lists some 240,000 clones, about 86% occurring once. Unmatched junction bases numbered 2, after V lost 6 bases and J lost 1 base. CDR3 length equals 13 residues. CDR1 MNHEY and CDR2 SVGAGI come from the germline V gene. Sequencing input: PBMCs or T cells enriched from blood (not recorded which). The source of this sequence is a man aged 50 to 60 who had recovered from COVID-19. The rearrangement uses TRBV6-5 and TRBJ1-1; TRBD1 aligns across 7 bases. The CDR3 DNA reads as TGTGCCAGCAGCCGGACAGGGAACACTGAAGCTTTCTTT. This sequence encodes CASSRTGNTEAFF.